One sample yielded the 4 T cell receptor beta chains listed below, sequenced in a study of cytomegalovirus exposure and HLA in healthy donors. A multiplex PCR was run with 60 Vbeta primers and 13 Jbeta primers. The data were produced by immunoSEQ multiplex PCR, yet TCRdb's version contains in-frame clones alone and is incomplete. The repertoire table contains about 60,000 clones. The sequencing input was PBMCs. The receptors were sampled from a man in his fifties in good health and CMV-seropositive.

The rearrangement joins TRBV6-6 to TRBJ1-5; 8 bases match TRBD1. The junction had 7 bases not matched to a gene; V was cut back by 4 bases and J by 2 bases. Germline CDR1 MNHNY, CDR2 SVGAGI (reference sequence). CDR3 length: 16 residues. The CDR3 is CASSSTDRGGNQPQHF. DNA for the CDR3: TGTGCCAGCAGTTCAACCGACAGGGGCGGCAATCAGCCCCAGCATTTT.

The chain is built from TRBV6-5 and TRBJ2-7; 8 nucleotides match TRBD1. V trimming: 0 bases; J trimming: 2 bases; junction bases outside the gene matches: 6. The CDR3 runs to 16 residues. CDR1 is MNHEY and CDR2 is SVGAGI in the germline V gene. CDR3: CASSYSPDRGPYEQYF. CDR3 nucleotide sequence: TGTGCCAGCAGTTACTCCCCTGACAGGGGTCCCTACGAGCAGTACTTC.

This chain joins TRBV7-3 and TRBJ1-6; D might be TRBD1 (6 bases). The CDR3 length is 13 residues. CDR1 is SGHTA and CDR2 is FQGTGA in the germline V gene. Trimming shortened V by 10 bases and J by 9 bases, and 16 bases separated the two germline ends. The CDR3 spells CATGEQLGSPLHF. CDR3 bases: TGTGCCACAGGGGAACAGCTGGGTTCACCCCTCCACTTT.

The CDR3 sequence: CASSQRAGRNQPQHF. The CDR3 DNA is TGCGCCAGCAGCCAAAGAGCGGGTCGCAATCAGCCCCAGCATTTT. The genes are TRBV4-1 and TRBJ1-5, with D hard to call. The CDR3 sequence is 15 residues long. The ends were cut back, 2 bases at V and 2 bases at J, with 10 bases in the middle. Germline V CDR1 and CDR2: MGHRA, YSYEKL.